The 28 T cell receptor beta chains given below trace back to one sample, sequenced in a study of T cell repertoires in cytomegalovirus infection. TCRdb analysed the reads with MiXCR anew, one entry per CDR3 protein. The sample carries fewer than 550,000 distinct CDR3 sequences, approximately 15% recorded once. Sequenced input: CD8+ T cells from PBMCs. Receptor source: a human donor in good health (CMV status not recorded). Some clones in this sample may be carry-over from other donors' samples.

The chain links TRBV14 to TRBJ1-2; D not resolved. The CDR3 has 13 residues. The V gene lost 0 bases and the J gene lost 6 bases, with 8 bases spanning the gap. Germline-derived CDR1 and CDR2 are SGHDN and FVKESK. The CDR3 region has the DNA TGTGCCAGCAGCCAAGACAGGCGTAATGGCTACACCTTC. Translated: CASSQDRRNGYTF.

The chain uses TRBV28 and TRBJ1-3, with a weak D call TRBD1 (5 bases). V dropped 5 bases and J dropped 5 bases, with 16 bases sitting between them. Germline lookup yields CDR1 MDHEN and CDR2 SYDVKM. This CDR3 has 15 residues. The CDR3 DNA reads TGTGCCAGCAGTAACCAACCGGGACCCAGAAACACCATATATTTT. Translated: CASSNQPGPRNTIYF.

The chain carries TRBV28 and TRBJ2-3; 8 bases match TRBD2. The V gene end was trimmed by 4 bases and the J gene end by 4 bases; junction bases not matched to a gene: 13. The CDR3 extends over 17 amino acids. Germline CDR1 MDHEN, CDR2 SYDVKM. CDR3 protein: CASSSDGTRIGADTQYF. In nucleotides, the CDR3 is TGTGCCAGCAGTTCCGACGGGACTAGGATTGGCGCAGATACGCAGTATTTT.

This chain joins TRBV7-9 and TRBJ1-2, with 9 bases fitting TRBD1. This CDR3 contains 15 residues. From germline, CDR1 is SEHNR and CDR2 FQNEAQ (reference sequence). The junction had 5 bases not matched to a gene; V was cut back by 5 bases and J by 1 base. The DNA for the CDR3 is TGTGCCAGCAGCCCAGACAGGGGGTTTAACTATGGCTACACCTTC. Translated, it gives CASSPDRGFNYGYTF. The full variable domain, its missing parts supplied by reference TRBV7-9 and TRBJ1-2, is DTGVSQNPRHKITKRGQNVTFRCDPISEHNRLYWYRQTLGQGPEFLTYFQNEAQLEKSRLLSDRFSAERPKGSFSTLEIQRTEQGDSAMYLCASSPDRGFNYGYTFGSGTRLTVV.

V is TRBV9 and J is TRBJ2-7, with D maybe TRBD2 (6 bases). Trimming left V 0 bases short and J 5 bases short, with 12 bases between. The CDR3 runs to 14 residues. The germline V gene has CDR1 SGDLS and CDR2 YYNGEE. Here the CDR3 DNA reads TGTGCCAGCAGCGTAGAGGACTACCCCCACGAGCAGTACTTC. Translated, it gives CASSVEDYPHEQYF.

This clonotype has more than one count but fewer than ten. The chain uses TRBV10-2 and TRBJ1-3; D ambiguous. V lost 8 bases and J 0 bases, leaving 11 bases between the germline ends. The germline V gene encodes CDR1 WSHSY and CDR2 SAAADI. The CDR3 is 14 residues long. The CDR3 is CASLDYSSGNTIYF. The CDR3 nucleotides read TGCGCCAGCCTAGACTACAGCTCTGGAAACACCATATATTTT.

This chain joins TRBV7-9 and TRBJ1-5, with no clear D. The germline V gene encodes CDR1 SEHNR and CDR2 FQNEAQ (reference sequence). The V and J ends lost 6 bases and 5 bases respectively, with 11 bases between them. The CDR3 length is 13 residues. The CDR3 loop is CASSVGFDQPQHF. CDR3 DNA sequence: TGTGCCAGCAGTGTTGGGTTTGATCAGCCCCAGCATTTT.

This clonotype was seen a few times. This chain links TRBV28 with TRBJ2-5; 7 positions agree with TRBD2. Losses at the gene ends were 11 bases for V and 0 bases for J; bases not matched to a gene: 15. In germline, CDR1 is MDHEN, CDR2 SYDVKM. The CDR3 spans 16 residues. The CDR3 reads CAVGEGQVDYQETQYF. CDR3 bases: TGTGCCGTGGGGGAGGGCCAGGTTGACTACCAAGAGACCCAGTACTTC. The whole variable domain, filled in from reference TRBV28 and TRBJ2-5, reads DVKVTQSSRYLVKRTGEKVFLECVQDMDHENMFWYRQDPGLGLRLIYFSYDVKMKEKGDIPEGYSVSREKKERFSLILESASTNQTSMYLCAVGEGQVDYQETQYFGPGTRLLVL.

The V and J genes are TRBV10-3 and TRBJ2-1, with 10 nucleotides matching TRBD2. The germline V gene has CDR1 ENHRY and CDR2 SYGVKD. This CDR3 region has 18 residues. Trimming removed 0 bases from V and 2 bases from J; junction bases left unmatched: 7. CDR3 region: CAISESPSSGRTYNEQFF. Here the CDR3 DNA reads TGTGCCATCAGTGAGTCTCCCTCTAGCGGGAGAACCTACAATGAGCAGTTCTTC.

This clonotype appeared many times. The genes are TRBV7-2 and TRBJ2-1; 8 bases agree with TRBD2. Trimming at V came to 5 bases and at J to 1 base, leaving 7 bases not matched to a gene. Germline CDR1 SGHTA, CDR2 FQGNSA. This CDR3 region has 16 residues. Written as DNA, the CDR3 is TGTGCCAGCAGCGTCACCGGGACTAGTTCCTACAATGAGCAGTTCTTC. It is translated as CASSVTGTSSYNEQFF.

This clonotype has ten or more counts. The J gene is TRBJ2-2, the V gene TRBV15, with D hard to call. The germline CDR1 and CDR2 sequences are LNHNV and YYDKDF (reference sequence). The CDR3 consists of 12 residues. V was clipped by 2 bases and J by 6 bases, with 4 bases between them. The CDR3 bases are TGTGCCACCAGCAGACCCGCCGGGGAGCTGTTTTTT. Residues: CATSRPAGELFF.

The V and J genes are TRBV27 and TRBJ2-5; 13 bases are a match to TRBD2. CDR3 length: 17 residues. Germline values: CDR1 MNHEY, CDR2 SMNVEV (reference sequence). V lost 6 bases to trimming and J lost 1 base; unmatched junction nucleotides: 8. CDR3 coding DNA: TGTGCCAGCAGAGGGGGGACTAGCGGGGTTATCCAAGAGACCCAGTACTTC. Amino acid sequence: CASRGGTSGVIQETQYF.

The chain uses TRBV13 and TRBJ1-1, with a tentative D call TRBD1 (5 bases). V shed 3 bases and J shed 1 base, with 12 bases lying between them. Germline loops: CDR1 PRHDT, CDR2 FYEKMQ (reference sequence). CDR3 size: 15 residues. CDR3 residues: CASSLGLRANTEAFF. CDR3 coding DNA: TGTGCCAGCAGCTTGGGACTTAGGGCGAACACTGAAGCTTTCTTT. Full variable domain (remainder filled in from reference TRBV13 and TRBJ1-1): AAGVIQSPRHLIKEKRETATLKCYPIPRHDTVYWYQQGPGQDPQFLISFYEKMQSDKGSIPDRFSAQQFSDYHSELNMSSLELGDSALYFCASSLGLRANTEAFFGQGTRLTVV.

This clonotype was detected only a few times. The gene calls are TRBV9 and TRBJ1-2; 9 bases map to TRBD1. The J segment lost 7 bases and the V segment lost 3 bases, leaving 10 bases of the junction unmatched. The CDR3 has 15 residues. Germline V gene lookup returns CDR1 SGDLS and CDR2 YYNGEE. CDR3 DNA: TGTGCCAGCAGCGCTCGAATAACAGGGGGCTTTGGCTACACCTTC. Translated, it gives CASSARITGGFGYTF.

V gene TRBV5-1 combines with J gene TRBJ2-1; TRBD1 agrees at 8 bases. The CDR3 extends over 16 amino acids. J lost 2 bases, V lost 2 bases, and 6 bases had no gene match. CDR1 and CDR2 from the germline V gene are SGHRS and YFSETQ. CDR3 protein: CASSLHRTGTYNEQFF. DNA of the CDR3: TGCGCCAGCAGCTTACACCGGACAGGGACCTACAATGAGCAGTTCTTC.

The chain joins TRBV6-5 to TRBJ1-4; no clear D. Between the trimmed V and J ends, which lost 5 bases and 2 bases, there was a span of 12 bases. Germline V lookup: CDR1 MNHEY, CDR2 SVGAGI. The CDR3 totals 15 residues. As DNA, the CDR3 is TGTGCCAGCAGTCGCTTTCGTGGTACTAATGAAAAACTGTTTTTT. This sequence encodes CASSRFRGTNEKLFF.

The chain joins TRBV2 to TRBJ1-2, with a tentative D call TRBD1 (6 bases). V dropped 5 bases and J dropped 4 bases, with 23 bases sitting between them. This CDR3 contains 17 residues. Germline-derived CDR1 and CDR2 are SNHLY and FYNNEI. The DNA of the CDR3 is TGTGCCAGCAGTCGACACCGTTACGACAGGACCGGCTATGGCTACACCTTC. This encodes CASSRHRYDRTGYGYTF.

Only a few counts were recorded for this clonotype. This chain uses TRBV11-2 with TRBJ2-5; TRBD1 matches at 7 bases. Germline CDR1 and CDR2: SGHAT and FQNNGV. The CDR3 contains 13 residues. Unmatched junction bases numbered 8, after V lost 8 bases and J lost 5 bases. The CDR3 nucleotides are TGTGCCAGCGGGACAGTGAGGGAGGAGACCCAGTACTTC. It is translated as CASGTVREETQYF.

This clonotype was detected a few times. The rearrangement joins TRBV29-1 to TRBJ1-1, with 10 bases lining up with TRBD1. CDR3 length: 16 amino acids. The V and J ends lost 7 bases and 0 bases, in that order; junction bases with no gene match: 11. Looked up from germline, CDR1 is SQVTM and CDR2 is ANQGSEA. CDR3 amino acids: CSGGTGDWRVNTEAFF. The CDR3 DNA reads as TGCAGCGGCGGGACAGGGGATTGGCGGGTGAACACTGAAGCTTTCTTT. The whole variable domain, filled in from reference TRBV29-1 and TRBJ1-1, reads SAVISQKPSRDICQRGTSLTIQCQVDSQVTMMFWYRQQPGQSLTLIATANQGSEATYESGFVIDKFPISRPNLTFSTLTVSNMSPEDSSIYLCSGGTGDWRVNTEAFFGQGTRLTVV.

DNA for the CDR3: TGTGCCACCAGCAGAGATTATCGGGGGTGGAACACTGAAGCTTTCTTT. It is translated as CATSRDYRGWNTEAFF. The chain recombines TRBV15 with TRBJ1-1, with D perhaps TRBD1 (5 bases). Deletions cut 0 bases from V and 1 base from J, with 12 bases between. CDR3 length equals 16 residues. Germline assignment: CDR1 LNHNV and CDR2 YYDKDF (reference sequence).

The table lists this clonotype with a few counts. The chain uses TRBV19 and TRBJ1-1; D is unclear. CDR1 is LNHDA and CDR2 is SQIVND in the germline V gene (reference sequence). The germline V and J ends were trimmed by 5 bases and 0 bases, with 16 bases remaining between them. This CDR3 contains 16 residues. DNA for the CDR3: TGTGCCAGTAGTGTTTCCCTCCAGTACCTGAACACTGAAGCTTTCTTT. It is translated as CASSVSLQYLNTEAFF.

This clonotype was seen many times. The chain recombines TRBV2 with TRBJ2-1; D not resolved. This CDR3 region has 15 residues. Germline V gives CDR1 SNHLY, CDR2 FYNNEI. Trimming shortened V by 3 bases and J by 5 bases, and 14 bases separated the two germline ends. CDR3 protein: CASSDFVGRNNEQFF. The CDR3 bases are TGTGCCAGCAGTGACTTCGTCGGACGGAACAATGAGCAGTTCTTC. Complete variable domain (other parts from reference TRBV2 and TRBJ2-1): EPEVTQTPSHQVTQMGQEVILRCVPISNHLYFYWYRQILGQKVEFLVSFYNNEISEKSEIFDDQFSVERPDGSNFTLKIRSTKLEDSAMYFCASSDFVGRNNEQFFGPGTRLTVL.

There are a few counts of this clonotype. The chain joins TRBV6-1 to TRBJ1-1, with D perhaps matching TRBD1 (6 bases). CDR1 MNHNS and CDR2 SASEGT come from the germline V gene. The CDR3 totals 15 residues. The V gene lost 5 bases and the J gene lost 4 bases, with 17 bases spanning the gap. The CDR3 DNA reads as TGTGCCAGCAGTAAACCGCGCGGCAGGGGCACTGAAGCTTTCTTT. It encodes CASSKPRGRGTEAFF.

This clonotype was detected ten times or more. This chain links TRBV28 with TRBJ2-7; 9 nucleotides align to TRBD1. Unmatched junction bases numbered 14, after V lost 6 bases and J lost 2 bases. CDR3 size: 17 residues. CDR1 and CDR2 from the germline V gene are MDHEN and SYDVKM. The CDR3 DNA sequence: TGTGCCAGCAGCGCGAACTTCCGGGACAGGGTCCCCTACGAGCAGTACTTC. It encodes CASSANFRDRVPYEQYF.

This clonotype was observed many times. The chain recombines TRBV7-8 with TRBJ2-4; 8 bases map to TRBD2. J gave up 3 bases and V 0 bases, and 10 bases lay outside the gene matches. Germline V CDR1 and CDR2: SGHVS, FQNEAQ. CDR3 length: 18 residues. CDR3 DNA: TGTGCCAGCAGCTTAGCCGGTACAACGGGGGGGAGCAAAAACATTCAGTACTTC. Its translation is CASSLAGTTGGSKNIQYF.

This chain uses TRBV9 with TRBJ2-6; D gene unclear. Trimming pared 3 bases from V and 1 base from J, leaving 8 bases between. This CDR3 contains 15 residues. Germline V gene lookup returns CDR1 SGDLS and CDR2 YYNGEE. Here the CDR3 reads CASSGVGSGANVLTF. The DNA for the CDR3 is TGTGCCAGCAGCGGGGTGGGATCTGGGGCCAACGTCCTGACTTTC.

This clonotype was observed many times. This chain joins TRBV6-1 and TRBJ1-4; a possible D gene is TRBD1 (6 bases). Germline lookup yields CDR1 MNHNS and CDR2 SASEGT. The CDR3 runs 17 residues. Trimming removed 2 bases from V and 5 bases from J, with 18 bases in between. In DNA form, the CDR3 reads TGTGCCAGCAGTGAAATGGGGACAAGTCAGGGAAATGAAAAACTGTTTTTT. It codes for CASSEMGTSQGNEKLFF.

This clonotype was found many times. The chain combines TRBV12-3 or TRBV12-4 with TRBJ1-2; no reliable D call. This CDR3 comprises 15 residues. The germline V and J ends were trimmed by 0 bases and 1 base, with 9 bases remaining between them. The chain's CDR3 is CASSLAPSVNYGYTF. The DNA of the CDR3 is TGTGCCAGCAGTTTAGCGCCGTCCGTTAACTATGGCTACACCTTC.